This T cell receptor (beta chain) was profiled in a study of cytomegalovirus exposure and HLA in healthy donors. This clone was observed a few times. At sampling all donors were nominally healthy, likely with unrecorded immune exposures. A multiplex PCR was run with 60 Vbeta primers and 13 Jbeta primers. This table comes from immunoSEQ multiplex PCR, and its TCRdb copy is limited to in-frame clones, with some not included. The repertoire consists of some 160,000 clones, with roughly 70% occurring once and the leading ten covering about 4.9%. Looked up from germline, CDR1 is MNHNS and CDR2 is SASEGT. Between the trimmed V and J ends, which lost 0 bases and 1 base, there was a span of 11 bases. There are 16 residues in the CDR3.

This chain joins TRBV6-1 and TRBJ2-3, with D possibly TRBD1 on 5 matching bases. The TCR sequence derives from a woman under 30 in good health and CMV-seropositive. Sequenced: PBMCs. The CDR3 protein is CASSEALETGTDTQYF. The DNA for the CDR3 is TGTGCCAGCAGTGAAGCGCTGGAGACAGGCACAGATACGCAGTATTTT.